The 20 T cell receptor beta chains below come from one sample, sequenced in a study of T cell changes during pregnancy in multiple sclerosis. Data came from immunoSEQ multiplex PCR; TCRdb stores just in-frame clones and leaves some out. Of roughly 69,000 clones listed, approximately 91% are singletons. This sample comprised peripheral blood, obtained in the second trimester of pregnancy. These receptors all come from a female donor with multiple sclerosis, enrolled in a pregnancy study.

This clone came up once. V gene TRBV30 combines with J gene TRBJ2-3; D is uncertain. Germline loops: CDR1 GTSNPN, CDR2 SVGIG (reference sequence). The CDR3 totals 13 residues. Trimming took 1 base from V and 0 from J, leaving 5 bases between them. The CDR3 loop is CAWSGTSTDTQYF. The CDR3 DNA follows: TGTGCCTGGAGTGGAACTAGCACAGATACGCAGTATTTT.

This chain links TRBV15 with TRBJ1-4; TRBD1 matches at 8 bases. This CDR3 is built from 15 residues. The trim removed 8 bases at V and 5 bases at J, leaving 10 bases unmatched. The germline gives CDR1 LNHNV, CDR2 YYDKDF (reference sequence). This chain's CDR3 is CATLYKPGGNEKLFF. The CDR3 nucleotides are TGTGCCACCCTATACAAACCAGGGGGCAATGAAAAACTGTTTTTT.

This clone has a single count. The chain employs TRBV6-5 and TRBJ2-2; a possible D gene is TRBD1 (5 bases). The CDR3 length is 15 residues. The V end lost 3 bases, the J end lost 0 bases, and 8 bases lay between the germline ends. CDR1 is MNHEY and CDR2 is SVGAGI in the germline V gene. CDR3 sequence reads: CASSYTGSNTGELFF. DNA for the CDR3: TGTGCCAGCAGTTATACAGGATCGAACACCGGGGAGCTGTTTTTT.

The chain has TRBV2 and TRBJ2-3; a possible D gene is TRBD1 (6 bases). V was cut by 7 bases and J by 1 base, with 18 bases left in between. Germline-derived CDR1 and CDR2 are SNHLY and FYNNEI. The CDR3 covers 16 residues. The chain's CDR3 is CASNPGRAGGTDTQYF. The DNA for the CDR3 is TGTGCCAGCAACCCTGGAAGGGCAGGGGGCACAGATACGCAGTATTTT.

The chain combines TRBV27 with TRBJ1-5, with D perhaps matching TRBD1 (6 bases). The CDR3 contains 13 residues. V was cut by 5 bases and J by 2 bases, with 7 bases left in between. Germline CDR1 and CDR2: MNHEY and SMNVEV (reference sequence). The CDR3 is CASSRTGNQPQHF. CDR3 nucleotide sequence: TGTGCCAGCAGTCGGACAGGCAATCAGCCCCAGCATTTT.

The gene calls are TRBV29-1 and TRBJ2-5, with D uncertain. Per the germline V gene, CDR1 is SQVTM and CDR2 is ANQGSEA. V lost 4 bases and J lost 3, with 6 bases in between. CDR3 length: 11 residues. The CDR3 DNA follows: TGCAGCGTTGCGAGAAAAGAGACCCAGTACTTC. Translation gives CSVARKETQYF.

About this clone: At the DNA level, this CDR3 is encoded by other sequences in the same sample as well. The J gene is TRBJ2-5, the V gene TRBV2, with 10 nucleotides matching TRBD1. CDR3 size: 14 residues. Germline loops: CDR1 SNHLY, CDR2 FYNNEI. V lost 4 bases to trimming and J lost 4 bases; unmatched junction nucleotides: 3. The CDR3 DNA follows: TGTGCCAGCAGTGGAGACAGGGGGCGAGAGACCCAGTACTTC. Its protein product is CASSGDRGRETQYF.

J is TRBJ1-1 and V is TRBV5-1; 7 nucleotides line up with TRBD1. CDR1 SGHRS and CDR2 YFSETQ come from the germline V gene. The CDR3 loop spans 14 amino acids. After removal of 1 base from V and 5 bases from J, the junction contained 5 bases not matched to a gene. The CDR3 sequence: CASSLTGVGTEAFF. CDR3 bases: TGCGCCAGCAGCTTGACAGGGGTCGGGACTGAAGCTTTCTTT.

This chain joins TRBV5-1 and TRBJ1-1; D might be TRBD1 (5 bases). V was trimmed by 3 bases and J by 0 bases, leaving 15 bases between them. Per germline, CDR1 SGHRS and CDR2 YFSETQ. The CDR3 spans 16 residues. This chain's CDR3 is CASSSYFRALNTEAFF. The CDR3 DNA follows: TGCGCCAGCAGCTCGTACTTCAGGGCCTTGAACACTGAAGCTTTCTTT.

This clone has a single count. The V gene is TRBV10-1, the J gene TRBJ1-2, with D hard to call. V was shortened by 4 bases and J by 5 bases, with 17 bases between the two germline ends. The CDR3 extends over 15 amino acids. CDR1 is WNHNN, CDR2 SYGVQD, per germline (reference sequence). This CDR3 reads CASSGGPGNKYGYTF. The CDR3 DNA sequence: TGCGCCAGCAGTGGAGGCCCGGGGAACAAATATGGCTACACCTTC.

This clone was observed a handful of times. Other nucleotide sequences in the sample specify the same CDR3. The chain employs TRBV6-5 and TRBJ1-1, with D possibly TRBD1 on 6 matching bases. Germline V CDR1 and CDR2: MNHEY, SVGAGI. The CDR3 is 13 amino acids. Trimming took off 5 bases at V and 3 bases at J, with 10 bases between the two ends. As DNA, the CDR3 is TGTGCCAGCAGTCCTCGGACAGACACTGAAGCTTTCTTT. Its translation: CASSPRTDTEAFF.

V and J are TRBV29-1 and TRBJ1-2; possibly TRBD1 for D (5 bases). The ends were cut back, 2 bases at V and 5 bases at J, with 9 bases in the middle. CDR3 length: 12 residues. Germline CDR1 and CDR2: SQVTM and ANQGSEA. For the CDR3, the DNA is TGCAGCGTTGAACGGCAGGGTTATGGCTACACCTTC. This sequence encodes CSVERQGYGYTF.

This chain uses TRBV7-9 with TRBJ1-1; D is undetermined. This CDR3 region has 13 residues. Trimming stripped 5 bases from V and 2 bases from J, with 9 bases between. Germline CDR1 is SEHNR and CDR2 is FQNEAQ (reference sequence). CDR3 in DNA: TGTGCCAGCAGCCTAACTCTTAACACTGAAGCTTTCTTT. Amino acid sequence: CASSLTLNTEAFF. Full variable domain (missing parts from reference TRBV7-9 and TRBJ1-1): DTGVSQNPRHKITKRGQNVTFRCDPISEHNRLYWYRQTLGQGPEFLTYFQNEAQLEKSRLLSDRFSAERPKGSFSTLEIQRTEQGDSAMYLCASSLTLNTEAFFGQGTRLTVV.

The genes are TRBV5-1 and TRBJ2-7; D not resolved. V dropped 0 bases and J dropped 7 bases, with 11 bases sitting between them. CDR3 length: 13 amino acids. Germline assignment: CDR1 SGHRS and CDR2 YFSETQ. CDR3 coding DNA: TGCGCCAGCAGCTTGGACCTAGGCGTGGAGCAGTACTTC. It codes for CASSLDLGVEQYF. The whole variable domain, remainder taken from reference TRBV5-1 and TRBJ2-7, is KAGVTQTPRYLIKTRGQQVTLSCSPISGHRSVSWYQQTPGQGLQFLFEYFSETQRNKGNFPGRFSGRQFSNSRSEMNVSTLELGDSALYLCASSLDLGVEQYFGPGTRLTVT.

This clone showed up just once. The chain couples TRBV19 to TRBJ2-3, with 7 bases that match TRBD2. The germline gives CDR1 LNHDA, CDR2 SQIVND (reference sequence). This CDR3 is built from 14 residues. The V gene end was trimmed by 7 bases and the J gene end by 3 bases; junction bases not matched to a gene: 7. CDR3: CASKTSGATDTQYF. CDR3 DNA sequence: TGTGCCAGTAAAACGAGCGGGGCAACAGATACGCAGTATTTT.

V and J are TRBV19 and TRBJ1-2; no reliable D call. V was cut by 7 bases and J by 13 bases, with 19 bases left in between. The CDR3 runs 12 residues. Germline V gene lookup returns CDR1 LNHDA and CDR2 SQIVND (reference sequence). CDR3 sequence reads: CASMPRGSSFTF. CDR3 coding DNA: TGTGCCAGTATGCCACGCGGGAGTTCGTTCACCTTC.

This clone was observed a single time. The chain employs TRBV9 and TRBJ2-7; 9 bases are a match to TRBD2. The V and J ends lost 3 bases and 0 bases, in that order; junction bases with no gene match: 7. CDR3 length: 16 amino acids. Germline CDR1 SGDLS, CDR2 YYNGEE. The CDR3 coding sequence is TGTGCCAGCAGCGCTTCTAGCGGGACCCACTCCTACGAGCAGTACTTC. Translation: CASSASSGTHSYEQYF.

The chain links TRBV28 to TRBJ2-2, with 7 bases aligning to TRBD1. The J segment lost 1 base and the V segment lost 3 bases, leaving 2 bases of the junction unmatched. CDR1 and CDR2 (germline): MDHEN, SYDVKM. The CDR3 loop spans 15 amino acids. CDR3 in amino acids: CASSFRGLNTGELFF. The CDR3, as DNA: TGTGCCAGCAGTTTTAGGGGGCTGAACACCGGGGAGCTGTTTTTT.

The V gene is TRBV27, the J gene TRBJ1-5; D is perhaps TRBD1 (5 bases). Germline values: CDR1 MNHEY, CDR2 SMNVEV (reference sequence). This CDR3 comprises 14 residues. V gave up 5 bases and J gave up 7 bases, with 15 bases separating them. The CDR3 nucleotides are TGTGCCAGCAGTCGGCAAGGGGCCATCCAGCCCCAGCATTTT. Amino acid sequence: CASSRQGAIQPQHF.

This rearrangement joins TRBV2 to TRBJ2-5, with 9 bases aligning to TRBD2. Unmatched junction bases numbered 8, after V lost 0 bases and J lost 3 bases. The CDR3 consists of 17 residues. Germline V lookup: CDR1 SNHLY, CDR2 FYNNEI. CDR3 loop: CASSEALPAGGKETQYF. For the CDR3, the DNA is TGTGCCAGCAGTGAAGCGCTTCCAGCGGGGGGCAAAGAGACCCAGTACTTC.